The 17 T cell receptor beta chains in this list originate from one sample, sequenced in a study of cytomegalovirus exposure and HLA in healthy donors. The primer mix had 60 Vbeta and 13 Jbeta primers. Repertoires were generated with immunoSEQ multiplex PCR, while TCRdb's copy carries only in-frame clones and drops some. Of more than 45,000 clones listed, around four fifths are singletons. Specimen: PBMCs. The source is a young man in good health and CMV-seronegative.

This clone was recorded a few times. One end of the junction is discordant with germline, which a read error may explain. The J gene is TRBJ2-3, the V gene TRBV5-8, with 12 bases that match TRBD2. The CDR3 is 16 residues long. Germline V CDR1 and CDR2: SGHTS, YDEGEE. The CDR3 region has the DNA TGTGCCAGCACCTTGGGACTAGCGGGTAGCACAGATACGCAGTATTTT. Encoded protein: CASTLGLAGSTDTQYF.

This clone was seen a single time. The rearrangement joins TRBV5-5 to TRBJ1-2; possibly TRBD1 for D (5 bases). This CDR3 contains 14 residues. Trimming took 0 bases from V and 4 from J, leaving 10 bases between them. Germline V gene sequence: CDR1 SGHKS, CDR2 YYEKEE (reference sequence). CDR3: CASSLVGGGYGYTF. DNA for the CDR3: TGTGCCAGCAGCTTGGTGGGGGGGGGCTATGGCTACACCTTC.

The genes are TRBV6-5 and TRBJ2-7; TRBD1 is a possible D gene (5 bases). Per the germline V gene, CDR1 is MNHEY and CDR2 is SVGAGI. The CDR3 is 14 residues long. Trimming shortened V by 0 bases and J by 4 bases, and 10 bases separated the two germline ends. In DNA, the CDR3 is TGTGCCAGCAGTTACTCGGGCCAGGGATACGAGCAGTACTTC. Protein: CASSYSGQGYEQYF.

The CDR3 DNA sequence: TGTGCCAGCATCCCGACCGGGACCCGATGGGGGGAACTGTTTTTT. It specifies CASIPTGTRWGELFF. This rearrangement joins TRBV6-6 to TRBJ1-4, with D perhaps TRBD1 (5 bases). CDR1 is MNHNY and CDR2 is SVGAGI in the germline V gene (reference sequence). There are 15 residues in the CDR3. The ends were cut back, 7 bases at V and 12 bases at J, with 24 bases in the middle.

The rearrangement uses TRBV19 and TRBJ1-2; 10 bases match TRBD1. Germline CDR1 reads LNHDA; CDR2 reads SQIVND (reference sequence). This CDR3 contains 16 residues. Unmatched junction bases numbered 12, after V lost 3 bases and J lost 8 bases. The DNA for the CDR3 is TGTGCCAGTAGTATTTTTACAGGGACAGGGGAAGGAGGCTACACCTTC. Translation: CASSIFTGTGEGGYTF.

The CDR3 is CASSQARNTEAFF. Written as DNA, the CDR3 is TGTGCCAGCAGCCAGGCCCGGAACACTGAAGCTTTCTTT. The chain links TRBV14 to TRBJ1-1, with unresolved D. Trimming removed 3 bases at V and 1 base at J, with 6 bases between. This CDR3 contains 13 residues. The germline gives CDR1 SGHDN, CDR2 FVKESK.

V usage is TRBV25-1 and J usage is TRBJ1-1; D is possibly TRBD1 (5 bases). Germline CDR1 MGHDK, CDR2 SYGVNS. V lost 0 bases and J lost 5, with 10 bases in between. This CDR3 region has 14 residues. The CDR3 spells CASSEYKGVTEAFF. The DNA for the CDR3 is TGTGCCAGCAGTGAATATAAAGGGGTGACTGAAGCTTTCTTT.

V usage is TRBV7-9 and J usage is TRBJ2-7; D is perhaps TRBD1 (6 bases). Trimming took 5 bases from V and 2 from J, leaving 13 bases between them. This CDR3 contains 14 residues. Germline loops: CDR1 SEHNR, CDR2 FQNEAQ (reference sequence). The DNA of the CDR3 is TGTGCCAGCAGCCTCAGGGGTTCTACCTACGAGCAGTACTTC. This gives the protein CASSLRGSTYEQYF.

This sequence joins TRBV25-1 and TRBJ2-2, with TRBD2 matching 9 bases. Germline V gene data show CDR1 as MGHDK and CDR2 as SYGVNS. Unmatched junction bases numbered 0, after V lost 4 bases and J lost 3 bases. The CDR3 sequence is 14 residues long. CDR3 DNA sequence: TGTGCCAGCAGTGGGACTAGCGACACCGGGGAGCTGTTTTTT. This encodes CASSGTSDTGELFF. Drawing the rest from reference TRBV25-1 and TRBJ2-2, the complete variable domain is EADIYQTPRYLVIGTGKKITLECSQTMGHDKMYWYQQDPGMELHLIHYSYGVNSTEKGDLSSESTVSRIRTEHFPLTLESARPSHTSQYLCASSGTSDTGELFFGEGSRLTVL.

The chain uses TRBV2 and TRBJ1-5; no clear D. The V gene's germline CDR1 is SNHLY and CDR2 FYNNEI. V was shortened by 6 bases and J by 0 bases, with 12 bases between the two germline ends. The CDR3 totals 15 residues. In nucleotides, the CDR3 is TGTGCCAGCAGGTCAGTTGTTAATAGCAATCAGCCCCAGCATTTT. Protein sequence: CASRSVVNSNQPQHF.

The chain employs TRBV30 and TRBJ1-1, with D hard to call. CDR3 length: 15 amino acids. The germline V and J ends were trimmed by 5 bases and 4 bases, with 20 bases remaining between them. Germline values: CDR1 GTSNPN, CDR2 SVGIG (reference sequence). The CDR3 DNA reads TGTGCCTGGTACTCATTTGGGCCAATAGGCACTGAAGCTTTCTTT. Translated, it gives CAWYSFGPIGTEAFF.

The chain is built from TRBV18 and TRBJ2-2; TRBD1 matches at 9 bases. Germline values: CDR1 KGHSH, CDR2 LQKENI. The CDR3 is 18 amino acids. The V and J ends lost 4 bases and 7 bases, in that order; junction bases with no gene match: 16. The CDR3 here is CASSRYVPGQGDGGELFF. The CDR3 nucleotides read TGTGCCAGCTCACGATACGTCCCGGGACAGGGCGACGGCGGGGAGCTGTTTTTT.

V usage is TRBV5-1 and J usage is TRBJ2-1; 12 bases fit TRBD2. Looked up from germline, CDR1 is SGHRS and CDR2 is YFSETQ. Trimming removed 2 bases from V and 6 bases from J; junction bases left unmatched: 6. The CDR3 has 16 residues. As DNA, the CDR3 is TGCGCCAGCAGCTTACCCCGACTAGCGGGAGTCAATGAGCAGTTCTTC. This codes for CASSLPRLAGVNEQFF. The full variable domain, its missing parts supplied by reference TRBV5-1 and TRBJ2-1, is KAGVTQTPRYLIKTRGQQVTLSCSPISGHRSVSWYQQTPGQGLQFLFEYFSETQRNKGNFPGRFSGRQFSNSRSEMNVSTLELGDSALYLCASSLPRLAGVNEQFFGPGTRLTVL.

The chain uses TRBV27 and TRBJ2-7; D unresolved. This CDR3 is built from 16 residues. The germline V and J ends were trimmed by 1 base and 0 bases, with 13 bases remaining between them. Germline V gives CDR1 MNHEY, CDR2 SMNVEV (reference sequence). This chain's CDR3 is CASSLWLEWSSYEQYF. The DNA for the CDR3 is TGTGCCAGCAGTTTATGGCTAGAATGGAGCTCCTACGAGCAGTACTTC.

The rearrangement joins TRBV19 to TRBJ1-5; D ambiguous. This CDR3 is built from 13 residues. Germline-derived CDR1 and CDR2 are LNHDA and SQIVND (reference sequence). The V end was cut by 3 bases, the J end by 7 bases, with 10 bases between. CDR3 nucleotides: TGTGCCAGTAGTATGGTGGAGGGCCAGCCCCAGCATTTT. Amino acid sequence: CASSMVEGQPQHF.

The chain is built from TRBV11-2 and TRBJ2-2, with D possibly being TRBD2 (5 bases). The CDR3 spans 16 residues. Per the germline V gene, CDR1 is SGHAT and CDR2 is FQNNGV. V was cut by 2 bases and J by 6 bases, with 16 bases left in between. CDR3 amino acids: CASSLLYRGRSGELFF. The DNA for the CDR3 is TGTGCCAGCAGCTTACTTTATCGGGGTCGATCCGGGGAGCTGTTTTTT.

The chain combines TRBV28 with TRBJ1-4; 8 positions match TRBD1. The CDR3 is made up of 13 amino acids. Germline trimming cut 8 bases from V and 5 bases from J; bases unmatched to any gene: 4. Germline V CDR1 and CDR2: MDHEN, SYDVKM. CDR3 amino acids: CASAGQVNEKLFF. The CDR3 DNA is TGTGCCAGCGCGGGACAGGTGAATGAAAAACTGTTTTTT.